The 7 T cell receptor beta chains in this list originate from one sample, sequenced in a study of OX40 agonist ivuxolimab in advanced cancers. Sequenced by immunoSEQ multiplex PCR; TCRdb stores in-frame clones only, minus some. Of about 69,000 clones in the sample, around 90% were seen once. The sample was CD4+ or CD8+ T cells sorted from blood, taken in a trial of the OX40 agonist ivuxolimab. The receptor source for this set is an adult with an advanced solid tumor such as melanoma, head and neck, liver or kidney cancer.

The chain is built from TRBV5-4 and TRBJ1-1; 9 positions agree with TRBD1. Trimming cost V 3 bases and J 4 bases; bases outside gene matches: 4. Germline V gene data show CDR1 as SGHNT and CDR2 as YYREEE (reference sequence). This CDR3 spans 14 amino acids. CDR3 sequence (DNA): TGTGCCAGCAGCTGGACAGGGGCGGGCACTGAAGCTTTCTTT. It yields the protein CASSWTGAGTEAFF.

The CDR3 reads CASALLANNEQFF. As DNA, the CDR3 is TGTGCCAGCGCCCTGCTAGCCAACAATGAGCAGTTCTTC. J is TRBJ2-1 and V is TRBV6-5; a possible D gene is TRBD2 (5 bases). The CDR3 has 13 amino acids. The germline V gene encodes CDR1 MNHEY and CDR2 SVGAGI. The V end lost 8 bases, the J end lost 5 bases, and 13 bases lay between the germline ends.

This chain joins TRBV11-2 and TRBJ2-7, with D tentatively TRBD2 (6 bases). The V end was cut by 0 bases, the J end by 2 bases, with 11 bases between. The CDR3 covers 15 residues. Germline lookup yields CDR1 SGHAT and CDR2 FQNNGV. The CDR3 sequence is CASSLEAGLAYEQYF. CDR3 DNA: TGTGCCAGCAGCTTAGAGGCGGGACTTGCCTACGAGCAGTACTTC.

This clone was picked up one time. The V gene is TRBV4-3, the J gene TRBJ2-7; perhaps D is TRBD1 or TRBD2 (5 bases each). Deletions cut 0 bases from V and 6 bases from J, with 15 bases between. The CDR3 is made up of 15 amino acids. CDR1 is LGHNA, CDR2 YSLEER, per germline. The CDR3 nucleotides read TGCGCCAGCAGCCAAGACGAGAGGGGACGGGGCGAGCAGTACTTC. Protein product: CASSQDERGRGEQYF.

The chain joins TRBV11-3 to TRBJ2-1; D call uncertain. CDR3 length: 13 amino acids. Trimming left V 3 bases short and J 7 bases short, with 10 bases between. Germline V CDR1 and CDR2: SGHNT, YENEEA. In DNA, the CDR3 is TGTGCCAGCAGCTTGTGGGGATCAAATGAGCAGTTCTTC. It encodes CASSLWGSNEQFF.

This clone was found a few times. The chain couples TRBV5-1 to TRBJ2-7, with 11 nucleotides matching TRBD2. V shed 0 bases, J shed 4 bases, and the junction held 9 bases outside the gene matches. The CDR3 length is 17 residues. Germline assignment: CDR1 SGHRS and CDR2 YFSETQ. CDR3 in DNA: TGCGCCAGCAGCTTGGCCATTTTTGGGACTAGCGGTTACGAGCAGTACTTC. Translation: CASSLAIFGTSGYEQYF.

The V and J genes are TRBV4-3 and TRBJ1-5, with D tentatively TRBD1 (6 bases). The V end was cut by 2 bases, the J end by 10 bases, with 21 bases between. The CDR3 extends over 16 amino acids. Germline CDR1 LGHNA, CDR2 YSLEER. The CDR3 region is CASSQSTGNQGYPQHF. The CDR3 DNA sequence: TGCGCCAGCAGCCAATCTACAGGGAACCAGGGTTATCCCCAGCATTTT.